These T cell receptor beta chains were read from a single sample in a study of T cells in Graves' hyperthyroidism and ophthalmopathy. From the multiplex PCR reads, TCRdb called clonotypes with MiXCR, one entry per CDR3 protein. Found here are hundreds of thousands of distinct CDR3 sequences, about an eighth of them singletons; the top ten hold 25% to 30%. Material: blood. The receptors come from a man between 50 and 59 years old with Graves' ophthalmopathy. Each CDR3 is given with its conserved first and last residue. D genes are given only for firm matches. Rows give clone size only sometimes, using once, few, many, or a class for an expanded clone.

d_call | clone_size | j_call | v_call | cdr3_aa | cdr3_nt
NA | many | TRBJ2-3 | TRBV3-1 | CASSQYMEGPGFGQYF | TGTGCCAGCAGCCAATATATGGAGGGACCGGGGTTCGGGCAGTATTTT
NA | NA | TRBJ1-1 | TRBV29-1 | CSVSDTEAFF | TGCAGCGTTTCGGACACTGAAGCTTTCTTT
NA | many | TRBJ2-5 | TRBV7-2 | CASSFFGAQETQYF | TGTGCCAGCAGCTTTTTCGGAGCTCAAGAGACCCAGTACTTC
TRBD2 | NA | TRBJ2-7 | TRBV6-5 | CASSYRTSGRANEQYF | TGTGCCAGCAGTTACCGGACTAGCGGGAGGGCCAACGAGCAGTACTTC
NA | many | TRBJ2-1 | TRBV30 | CAWSVQASSYNEQFF | TGTGCCTGGAGTGTACAGGCTAGCAGCTACAATGAGCAGTTCTTC
NA | few | TRBJ2-7 | TRBV9 | CASSVQGGSYEQYF | TGTGCCAGCAGCGTACAGGGAGGTAGCTACGAGCAGTACTTC
NA | many | TRBJ1-1 | TRBV20-1 | CSARATQANTEAFF | TGCAGTGCTAGAGCCACACAGGCTAACACTGAAGCTTTCTTT
TRBD1 | many | TRBJ2-1 | TRBV29-1 | CSVEGTGKYNEQFF | TGCAGCGTTGAAGGGACAGGGAAATACAATGAGCAGTTCTTC
NA | many | TRBJ1-1 | TRBV2 | CASRLQQGEAFF | TGTGCCAGCAGACTTCAACAGGGAGAAGCTTTCTTT
NA | NA | TRBJ2-5 | TRBV24-1 | CATSDYRVCLQETQYF | TGTGCCACCAGTGACTACAGGGTGTGCCTCCAAGAGACCCAGTACTTC
TRBD1 | few | TRBJ1-5 | TRBV25-1 | CASSSSGTGYQPQHF | TGTGCCAGCAGTTCCTCCGGGACAGGATACCAGCCCCAGCATTTT
NA | many | TRBJ2-1 | TRBV28 | CASSSGILTYNEQFF | TGTGCCAGCAGTTCAGGTATCTTAACATACAATGAGCAGTTCTTC
NA | few | TRBJ2-1 | TRBV9 | CASSVGLEPYNEQFF | TGTGCCAGCAGCGTAGGGCTAGAACCCTACAATGAGCAGTTCTTC
TRBD1 | NA | TRBJ2-3 | TRBV12-3/TRBV12-4 | CASSLRQGSTDTQYF | TGTGCCAGCAGTTTACGACAGGGGAGCACAGATACGCAGTATTTT
NA | many | TRBJ2-1 | TRBV2 | CASRAGINNEQFF | TGTGCCAGCAGGGCCGGGATAAACAATGAGCAGTTCTTC
TRBD2 | many | TRBJ2-5 | TRBV20-1 | CSVSRIGAGIQETQYF | TGCAGTGTTTCTCGGATTGGAGCGGGAATCCAAGAGACCCAGTACTTC
TRBD2 | NA | TRBJ2-3 | TRBV5-4 | CASRLAGIGRINTDTQYF | TGTGCCAGTAGACTAGCGGGAATCGGAAGGATAAACACAGATACGCAGTATTTT
NA | many | TRBJ2-7 | TRBV20-1 | CSARPGLADSYEQYF | TGCAGTGCTAGACCCGGTTTAGCGGATAGCTACGAGCAGTACTTC
NA | many | TRBJ2-5 | TRBV10-3 | CASGWETQYF | TGTGCCAGTGGTTGGGAGACCCAGTACTTC
TRBD1 | many | TRBJ2-7 | TRBV6-1 | CASSEIGGTGPYEQYF | TGTGCCAGCAGTGAAATTGGGGGGACAGGCCCCTACGAGCAGTACTTC
NA | NA | TRBJ2-3 | TRBV6-1 | CASSEEGTDTQYF | TGTGCCAGCAGTGAAGAAGGAACAGATACGCAGTATTTT
TRBD2 | NA | TRBJ2-1 | TRBV6-1 | CASKGQIAGLVQDEQFF | TGTGCCAGTAAGGGGCAGATAGCGGGACTCGTTCAGGATGAGCAGTTCTTC
NA | many | TRBJ2-5 | TRBV30 | CAWRDGGKQYF | TGTGCCTGGAGGGACGGAGGTAAACAGTACTTC
NA | few | TRBJ2-6 | TRBV28 | CASSSPQATGANVLTF | TGTGCCAGCAGTTCACCCCAGGCTACTGGGGCCAACGTCCTGACTTTC
NA | many | TRBJ2-5 | TRBV6-2/TRBV6-3 | CASKNTGKGVQETQYF | TGTGCCAGTAAGAACACGGGGAAGGGGGTCCAAGAGACCCAGTACTTC
NA | many | TRBJ1-3 | TRBV5-1 | CASSLDTYSGNTIYF | TGCGCCAGCAGCTTGGATACATACTCTGGAAACACCATATATTTT
NA | few | TRBJ1-1 | TRBV11-2 | CASSSPGQTMNTEAFF | TGTGCCAGCAGCTCTCCGGGACAAACAATGAACACTGAAGCTTTCTTT
NA | many | TRBJ2-1 | TRBV28 | CASRGGDSSYNEQFF | TGTGCCAGCAGGGGCGGGGATAGCTCCTACAATGAGCAGTTCTTC
NA | many | TRBJ2-1 | TRBV2 | CASSELISSYNEQFF | TGTGCCAGCAGTGAATTAATCAGCTCCTACAATGAGCAGTTCTTC
NA | many | TRBJ1-5 | TRBV12-3/TRBV12-4 | CASTYGGNQPQHF | TGTGCCAGCACCTATGGAGGGAATCAGCCCCAGCATTTT
TRBD1 | NA | TRBJ2-1 | TRBV6-1 | CASSPRSGQAYNEQFF | TGTGCCAGCAGCCCACGATCGGGACAGGCTTACAATGAGCAGTTCTTC
NA | many | TRBJ2-7 | TRBV28 | CASSLGLASSSYEQYF | TGTGCCAGCAGTTTGGGGTTGGCTTCGTCCTCGTACGAGCAGTACTTC
NA | few | TRBJ2-5 | TRBV13 | CASSLDQGGETQYF | TGTGCCAGCAGCTTAGACCAGGGGGGGGAGACCCAGTACTTC
NA | NA | TRBJ2-3 | TRBV25-1 | CASSGPGQDTDTQYF | TGTGCCAGCAGTGGACCGGGACAAGACACAGATACGCAGTATTTT
NA | many | TRBJ2-5 | TRBV6-1 | CASSLRRRQGTQYF | TGTGCCAGCTCACTCCGGCGCAGGCAGGGGACCCAGTACTTC
TRBD1 | many | TRBJ2-2 | TRBV5-1 | CASSLGTGGSGGELFF | TGCGCCAGCAGCTTAGGGACAGGGGGCTCTGGCGGGGAGCTGTTTTTT
TRBD2 | many | TRBJ2-5 | TRBV6-1 | CASSLAGQWETQYF | TGTGCCAGCAGTTTAGCGGGTCAATGGGAGACCCAGTACTTC
NA | many | TRBJ2-7 | TRBV12-3/TRBV12-4 | CASSFNDYKYEQYF | TGTGCCAGCAGTTTTAATGACTACAAGTACGAGCAGTACTTC
NA | few | TRBJ2-1 | TRBV9 | CASSVAGRLGNEQFF | TGTGCCAGCAGCGTAGCCGGGCGGCTTGGTAATGAGCAGTTCTTC
NA | few | TRBJ1-6 | TRBV2 | CASGGGTYNSPLHF | TGTGCCAGCGGGGGGGGAACCTATAATTCACCCCTCCACTTT
NA | NA | TRBJ2-5 | TRBV6-1 | CASSEPPGGLIKETQYF | TGTGCCAGCAGTGAACCCCCCGGAGGGTTGATAAAAGAGACCCAGTACTTC
NA | many | TRBJ2-1 | TRBV24-1 | CATQTPGSEQFF | TGTGCCACCCAGACTCCGGGAAGTGAGCAGTTCTTC
TRBD1 | many | TRBJ1-2 | TRBV18 | CASSLSTGEVYGYTF | TGTGCCAGCTCACTATCGACAGGGGAGGTCTATGGCTACACCTTC
NA | many | TRBJ2-7 | TRBV13 | CASSPTSRTYEQYF | TGTGCCAGCAGCCCAACTAGCCGAACCTACGAGCAGTACTTC